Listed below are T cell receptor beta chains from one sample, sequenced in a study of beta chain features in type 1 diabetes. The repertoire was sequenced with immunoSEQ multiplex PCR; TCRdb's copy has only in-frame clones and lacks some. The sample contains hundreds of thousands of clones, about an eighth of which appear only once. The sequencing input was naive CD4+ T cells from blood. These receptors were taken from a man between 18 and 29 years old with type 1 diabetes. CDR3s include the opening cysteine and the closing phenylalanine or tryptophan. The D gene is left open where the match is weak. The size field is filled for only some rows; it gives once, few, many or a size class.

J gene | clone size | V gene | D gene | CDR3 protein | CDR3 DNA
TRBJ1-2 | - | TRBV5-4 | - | CASSSGGSGYYGYTF | TGTGCCAGCAGCTCCGGGGGTAGCGGATACTATGGCTACACCTTC
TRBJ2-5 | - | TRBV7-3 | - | CASSPQIEETQYF | TGTGCCAGCAGCCCCCAGATTGAAGAGACCCAGTACTTC
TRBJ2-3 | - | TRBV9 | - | CASSVRTGGTDTQYF | TGTGCCAGCAGCGTTCGGACGGGAGGCACAGATACGCAGTATTTT
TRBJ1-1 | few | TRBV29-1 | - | CSVATVTVNTEAFF | TGCAGCGTAGCTACCGTGACAGTGAACACTGAAGCTTTCTTT
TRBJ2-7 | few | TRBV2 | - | CASRAGSTREQYF | TGTGCCAGCAGAGCCGGGTCCACTCGCGAGCAGTACTTC
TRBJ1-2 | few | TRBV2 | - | CASNWGGANYGYTF | TGTGCCAGCAACTGGGGGGGAGCCAACTATGGCTACACCTTC
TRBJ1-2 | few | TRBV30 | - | CAWSATPGRGDYGYTF | TGTGCCTGGAGCGCTACCCCGGGACGAGGAGACTATGGCTACACCTTC
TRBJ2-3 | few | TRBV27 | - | CASSLASWADTQYF | TGTGCCAGCAGTTTAGCCAGCTGGGCAGATACGCAGTATTTT
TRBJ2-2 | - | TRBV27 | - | CASRPTNTGELFF | TGTGCCAGCAGGCCGACGAACACCGGGGAGCTGTTTTTT
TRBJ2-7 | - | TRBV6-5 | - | CASSYGQYEQYF | TGTGCCAGCAGTTACGGACAGTACGAGCAGTACTTC
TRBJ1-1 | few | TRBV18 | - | CASSPRHQAEAFF | TGTGCCAGCTCACCACGTCACCAGGCAGAAGCTTTCTTT
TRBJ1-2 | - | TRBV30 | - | CAWGRRGLAGNYGYTF | TGTGCCTGGGGGCGCAGGGGTTTGGCAGGAAACTATGGCTACACCTTC
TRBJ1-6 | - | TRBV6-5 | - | CASSHNSPLHF | TGTGCCAGCAGCCACAATTCACCCCTCCACTTT
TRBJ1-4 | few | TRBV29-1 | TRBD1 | CSVTRGTGANEKLFF | TGCAGCGTTACCCGGGGGACAGGGGCTAATGAAAAACTGTTTTTT
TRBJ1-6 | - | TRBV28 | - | CATLDSSYNSPLHF | TGTGCCACCTTGGACAGCTCCTATAATTCACCCCTCCACTTT
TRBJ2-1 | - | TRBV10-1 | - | CASSDDRNNEQFF | TGCGCCAGCAGCGACGACAGGAACAATGAGCAGTTCTTC
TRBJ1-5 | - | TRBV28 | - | CASSPFDVNQPQHF | TGTGCCAGCAGCCCATTCGACGTCAATCAGCCCCAGCATTTT
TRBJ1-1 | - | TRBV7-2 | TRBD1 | CASSHRQGVTEAFF | TGTGCCAGCAGCCACCGACAGGGCGTCACTGAAGCTTTCTTT
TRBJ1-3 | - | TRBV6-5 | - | CASSYSGTPGNTIYF | TGTGCCAGCAGTTACTCTGGGACTCCTGGAAACACCATATATTTT
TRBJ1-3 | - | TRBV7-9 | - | CASSSKDGRNTIYF | TGTGCCAGCAGCTCCAAGGACGGGAGAAACACCATATATTTT
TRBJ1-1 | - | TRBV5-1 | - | CASSHLRAGNTEAFF | TGCGCCAGCAGCCATCTCAGGGCAGGGAACACTGAAGCTTTCTTT
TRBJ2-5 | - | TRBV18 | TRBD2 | CASSPQERGAGETQYF | TGTGCCAGCTCACCACAGGAGCGGGGGGCTGGAGAGACCCAGTACTTC
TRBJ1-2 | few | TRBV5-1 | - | CASSKGADGYTF | TGCGCCAGCAGCAAAGGGGCGGATGGCTACACCTTC
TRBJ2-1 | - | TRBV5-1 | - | CASSSPPDRLPSYNEQFF | TGCGCCAGCAGCTCGCCCCCAGACAGGCTACCCTCCTACAATGAGCAGTTCTTC
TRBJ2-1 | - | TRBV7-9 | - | CASSRSSYNEQFF | TGTGCCAGCAGCAGAAGCTCCTACAATGAGCAGTTCTTC
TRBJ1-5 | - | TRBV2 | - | CASSLKWDQPQHF | TGTGCCAGCAGCCTAAAGTGGGATCAGCCCCAGCATTTT
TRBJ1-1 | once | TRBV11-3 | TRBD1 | CASSLAGTGMNTEAFF | TGTGCCAGCAGCTTAGCTGGGACAGGCATGAACACTGAAGCTTTCTTT
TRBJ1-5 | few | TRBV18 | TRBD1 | CASSPDRGHQPQHF | TGTGCCAGCTCGCCGGACAGGGGGCATCAGCCCCAGCATTTT
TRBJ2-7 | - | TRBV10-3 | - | CAISGGEHEQYF | TGTGCCATCAGTGGAGGGGAGCACGAGCAGTACTTC